A single sample gave rise to the 9 T cell receptor beta chains below, sequenced in a study of T cell changes during pregnancy in multiple sclerosis. This table comes from immunoSEQ multiplex PCR, and its TCRdb copy is limited to in-frame clones, with some not included. The sample gives tens of thousands of clones, about 90% of which show up once; approximately 0.2% is in the top ten. The sequences come from CD4+ T cells from peripheral blood mononuclear cells, collected in the second trimester of pregnancy. Source of these receptors: a female donor with multiple sclerosis, enrolled in a pregnancy study.

The CDR3 loop is CASMDTATNEKLFF. The CDR3 DNA reads as TGTGCCAGCATGGACACAGCAACTAATGAAAAACTGTTTTTT. This rearrangement joins TRBV6-5 to TRBJ1-4; possible D gene TRBD1, 5 bases. Trimming pared 7 bases from V and 0 bases from J, leaving 9 bases between. This CDR3 has 14 residues. CDR1 is MNHEY, CDR2 SVGAGI, per germline.

This chain links TRBV14 with TRBJ1-2; D ambiguous. Trimming removed 1 base at V and 1 base at J, with 10 bases between. Germline CDR1 reads SGHDN; CDR2 reads FVKESK. The CDR3 sequence is 15 residues long. The CDR3 DNA reads as TGTGCCAGCAGCCAAGCGAGGCCCTTTAACTATGGCTACACCTTC. Protein sequence: CASSQARPFNYGYTF.

The CDR3 bases are TGTGCCAGTTCCGTAGGGACAGGGTTCTACGAGCAGTACTTC. As protein: CASSVGTGFYEQYF. This chain joins TRBV19 and TRBJ2-7; 9 bases are shared with TRBD1. V shed 8 bases and J 3 bases; nucleotides not matched to a gene: 8. There are 14 residues in the CDR3. The V gene's germline CDR1 is LNHDA and CDR2 SQIVND (reference sequence). Looking up the rest from reference TRBV19 and TRBJ2-7 gives the full variable domain: DGGITQSPKYLFRKEGQNVTLSCEQNLNHDAMYWYRQDPGQGLRLIYYSQIVNDFQKGDIAEGYSVSREKKESFPLTVTSAQKNPTAFYLCASSVGTGFYEQYFGPGTRLTVT.

The chain links TRBV5-5 to TRBJ2-3, with TRBD1 matching 8 bases. Germline trimming cut 0 bases from V and 6 bases from J; bases unmatched to any gene: 6. CDR1 and CDR2 (germline): SGHKS, YYEKEE (reference sequence). The CDR3 sequence is 15 residues long. The CDR3 is CASSLGPGGRDTQYF. In DNA form, the CDR3 reads TGTGCCAGCAGCTTGGGGCCAGGGGGCCGGGATACGCAGTATTTT. Using reference TRBV5-5 and TRBJ2-3 for the parts outside the CDR3, the full variable domain is DAGVTQSPTHLIKTRGQQVTLRCSPISGHKSVSWYQQVLGQGPQFIFQYYEKEERGRGNFPDRFSARQFPNYSSELNVNALLLGDSALYLCASSLGPGGRDTQYFGPGTRLTVL.

The genes are TRBV5-1 and TRBJ2-1, with unresolved D. This CDR3 has 16 amino acids. Germline V CDR1 and CDR2: SGHRS, YFSETQ. Trimming cost V 0 bases and J 0 bases, with 10 bases left between them. DNA of the CDR3: TGCGCCAGCAGCTTGGTTGTCCTGAGCTCCTACAATGAGCAGTTCTTC. This gives the protein CASSLVVLSSYNEQFF.

The chain carries TRBV2 and TRBJ1-5; 7 bases are shared with TRBD1. J lost 3 bases, V lost 6 bases, and 8 bases had no gene match. Per germline, CDR1 SNHLY and CDR2 FYNNEI. The CDR3 is 15 residues long. CDR3 in DNA: TGTGCCAGCAGCCCACAGGGGTTGGACAATCAGCCCCAGCATTTT. Protein product: CASSPQGLDNQPQHF.

This sequence joins TRBV2 and TRBJ2-7, with 8 bases that match TRBD1. The J segment lost 5 bases and the V segment lost 6 bases, leaving 6 bases of the junction unmatched. The germline V gene encodes CDR1 SNHLY and CDR2 FYNNEI. The CDR3 loop spans 13 amino acids. As DNA, the CDR3 is TGTGCCAGCAGAAAGGGACAGGTAAACGAGCAGTACTTC. Its protein is CASRKGQVNEQYF.

The chain uses TRBV5-5 and TRBJ2-5, with a weak D call TRBD2 (5 bases). The germline V gene has CDR1 SGHKS and CDR2 YYEKEE (reference sequence). The CDR3 totals 13 residues. Trimming pared 4 bases from V and 5 bases from J, leaving 12 bases between. The CDR3: CASSGMSGETQYF. CDR3 coding DNA: TGTGCCAGCAGCGGCATGAGCGGTGAGACCCAGTACTTC.

In this sample, this clone turned up once. V usage is TRBV5-4 and J usage is TRBJ2-7; TRBD2 is a possible D gene (5 bases). Germline V CDR1 and CDR2: SGHNT, YYREEE (reference sequence). Trimming stripped 0 bases from V and 4 bases from J, with 14 bases between. The CDR3 is 15 amino acids. The CDR3 DNA sequence: TGTGCCAGCAGCTTGGGGGCGGCACGGACTTACGAGCAGTACTTC. Protein sequence: CASSLGAARTYEQYF.